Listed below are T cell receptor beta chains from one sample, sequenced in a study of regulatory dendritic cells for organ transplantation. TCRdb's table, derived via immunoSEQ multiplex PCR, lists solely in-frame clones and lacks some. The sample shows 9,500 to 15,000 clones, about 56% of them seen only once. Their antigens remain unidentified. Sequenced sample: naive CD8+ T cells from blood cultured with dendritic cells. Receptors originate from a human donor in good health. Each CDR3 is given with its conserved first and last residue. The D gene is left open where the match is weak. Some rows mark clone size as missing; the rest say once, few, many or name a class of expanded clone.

TGCGCCAGCAGCTGGAGGTGGCGGGGGGGAAACCACGAGCAGTACTTC	CASSWRWRGGNHEQYF	TRBV4-1	TRBJ2-7	few	TRBD2
TGTGCCAGCAGCTTAGGGTGGGGGCTAAGTGACGAGCAGTACTTC	CASSLGWGLSDEQYF	TRBV7-6	TRBJ2-7	few	NA
TGTGCCAGCGGACAGGGCTCTAGCACAGATACGCAGTATTTT	CASGQGSSTDTQYF	TRBV9	TRBJ2-3	NA	TRBD1
TGCAGCGTCAGACAGGGAGGCACTGAAGCTTTCTTT	CSVRQGGTEAFF	TRBV29-1	TRBJ1-1	once	TRBD1
TGTGCCAGTACCCTAGGTTCGGCCATGAACACTGAAGCTTTCTTT	CASTLGSAMNTEAFF	TRBV19	TRBJ1-1	NA	NA
TGTGCCAGCAGCTCCCTAGGGGGCCCATTCTACGAGCAGTACTTC	CASSSLGGPFYEQYF	TRBV7-6	TRBJ2-7	few	TRBD1
TGTGCCAGCCGGGACAGGACTAACTATGGCTACACCTTC	CASRDRTNYGYTF	TRBV14	TRBJ1-2	NA	TRBD1
TGTGCCAGCAGTTATGGGCAGGTCTACGAGCAGTACTTC	CASSYGQVYEQYF	TRBV6-6	TRBJ2-7	NA	NA
TGTGCCAGCAGCTTAGTGGGACAGGTTTATGGCTACACCTTC	CASSLVGQVYGYTF	TRBV11-2	TRBJ1-2	once	TRBD1
TGCGCCAGCAGCCCGGGGACAGGGATCACTGAAGCTTTCTTT	CASSPGTGITEAFF	TRBV5-1	TRBJ1-1	NA	TRBD1
TGTGCCAGCAGCGAGACAGGGGTCCTCTACGAGCAGTACTTC	CASSETGVLYEQYF	TRBV7-9	TRBJ2-7	NA	TRBD1
TGTGCCAGCAGCCAGGGACTCGCAACCCAGTACTTC	CASSQGLATQYF	TRBV7-6	TRBJ2-5	NA	NA
TGCGCCAGCAGCCAAGATGGGACACTCTACAATGAGCAGTTCTTC	CASSQDGTLYNEQFF	TRBV4-3	TRBJ2-1	NA	NA
TGCGCCAGCAGCCAGACAGGGGCGAAGAACGAGCAGTACTTC	CASSQTGAKNEQYF	TRBV4-1	TRBJ2-7	NA	TRBD1
TGTGCCAGCAGTGCCGGGGTATCAGAGTACGAGCAGTACTTC	CASSAGVSEYEQYF	TRBV27	TRBJ2-7	NA	NA
TGTGCCAGCAGACTACCGGGACAAAGCACAGATACGCAGTATTTT	CASRLPGQSTDTQYF	TRBV25-1	TRBJ2-3	NA	NA
TGTGCCAGCAGCGTAGAGGGCCGGCAAGGGGAGCCCCAGCATTTT	CASSVEGRQGEPQHF	TRBV9	TRBJ1-5	NA	NA
TGTGCCAGCAGCGTATCCCAGGGTTCTAACACAGATACGCAGTATTTT	CASSVSQGSNTDTQYF	TRBV9	TRBJ2-3	NA	NA
TGTGCCAGCAGCTATAGGGGGACAGGGTGGGAGCAGTTCTTC	CASSYRGTGWEQFF	TRBV7-9	TRBJ2-1	NA	TRBD1
TGTGCCAGCAGCCAAAACGACAGGGGGCGAGGACCCCAGCATTTT	CASSQNDRGRGPQHF	TRBV4-2	TRBJ1-5	few	TRBD1
TGTGCCAGCAGTTTACGGACAGGGGCGACCCAAGAGACCCAGTACTTC	CASSLRTGATQETQYF	TRBV7-6	TRBJ2-5	NA	TRBD1
TGTGCCAGCACTGAGTATAGCAATCAGCCCCAGCATTTT	CASTEYSNQPQHF	TRBV6-5	TRBJ1-5	NA	NA
TGTGCCAGCAGTGAGGGACTTGGCGGCTACACCTTC	CASSEGLGGYTF	TRBV6-4	TRBJ1-2	NA	NA
TGTGCCAGCAGCCAAGAGCCGACAGGCGGGTACTATGGCTACACCTTC	CASSQEPTGGYYGYTF	TRBV4-2	TRBJ1-2	few	NA
TGTGCCAGCAGCTCTCGCCAGCGGGGGACCCAAGAGACCCAGTACTTC	CASSSRQRGTQETQYF	TRBV7-9	TRBJ2-5	NA	TRBD2
TGTGCCAGCAGTTTCGGGGTCACACAGCCCCAGCATTTT	CASSFGVTQPQHF	TRBV27	TRBJ1-5	NA	NA
TGCAGCGTTGAAGGAGTCGCGACAGAGAGCTCCTACAATGAGCAGTTCTTC	CSVEGVATESSYNEQFF	TRBV29-1	TRBJ2-1	NA	NA
TGCGCCAGCAGCCAAGATAAGACAGGGCTGGCCACTGAAGCTTTCTTT	CASSQDKTGLATEAFF	TRBV4-3	TRBJ1-1	NA	TRBD1
TGCGCCAGCAGCTTGAGTCCCCCCTGGACAGGGAGCTACGAGCAGTACTTC	CASSLSPPWTGSYEQYF	TRBV5-1	TRBJ2-7	NA	TRBD1
TGTGCCAGCAGACGGGTCCGACAGGGAGGAGAGACCCAGTACTTC	CASRRVRQGGETQYF	TRBV6-1	TRBJ2-5	NA	NA
TGTGCCAGCAGTGAACGGGGGGGCCTACCCTACGAGCAGTACTTC	CASSERGGLPYEQYF	TRBV2	TRBJ2-7	NA	TRBD2
TGCGCCAGCAGCCAAGACCCGGGTGGGGCGAATCAGCCCCAGCATTTT	CASSQDPGGANQPQHF	TRBV4-1	TRBJ1-5	NA	NA
TGTGCCAGCACCTCGATTAGCGGGGGGGCCTACAATGAGCAGTTCTTC	CASTSISGGAYNEQFF	TRBV7-2	TRBJ2-1	once	TRBD2
TGTGCCAGCAGTGATGACGGGGGGGCCTGGGAAGAGACCCAGTACTTC	CASSDDGGAWEETQYF	TRBV2	TRBJ2-5	NA	TRBD2
TGTGCCAGCAGCTTAGCCTGGACAGAACAAGAGACCCAGTACTTC	CASSLAWTEQETQYF	TRBV7-7	TRBJ2-5	once	NA
TGTGCCAGCAGTGACCCGGCTAGCGGGGGGTACAATGAGCAGTTCTTC	CASSDPASGGYNEQFF	TRBV6-4	TRBJ2-1	NA	TRBD2
TGTGCCACCAGCTCGGGACTAGCTCACACAGATACGCAGTATTTT	CATSSGLAHTDTQYF	TRBV15	TRBJ2-3	NA	TRBD2
TGTGCCAGCAGCTCCACTAGCGGGTTAGAGACCCAGTACTTC	CASSSTSGLETQYF	TRBV7-9	TRBJ2-5	NA	TRBD2
TGTGCCAGCAGTACCCGACTGGACACCGGGGAGCTGTTTTTT	CASSTRLDTGELFF	TRBV6-1	TRBJ2-2	NA	NA
TGTGCCAGCTATTTCCTGCTTAATAATTCACCCCTCCACTTT	CASYFLLNNSPLHF	TRBV10-3	TRBJ1-6	NA	NA
TGTGCCATTCGTGAAATAGACGGAGTAGTGTATGGCTACACCTTC	CAIREIDGVVYGYTF	TRBV6-1	TRBJ1-2	few	NA